This T cell receptor (beta chain) was identified during a study of tumor-infiltrating lymphocytes in primary liver carcinoma. In the case of this clonotype: A much larger clone differs from this one at a single base, so this may be a read error.

This CDR3 region has 12 residues. The germline V gene encodes CDR1 SQVTM and CDR2 ANQGSEA. Production of TCR beta cDNA used approximately 480 ng total RNA together with a constant-region primer. A slightly modified ARM-PCR protocol with three nested multiplex PCR rounds produced these TCR beta libraries. A C-beta reverse primer and TRBV1-TRBV30 forward primers served in each of the first two PCR rounds, at 9 to 10 cycles apiece. TCRdb itself ran the multiplex PCR reads through MiXCR, one entry per CDR3 protein. Counted here are 150,000 to 200,000 distinct CDR3 sequences, over 45% occurring once; the ten biggest clones make up about 70%. Unsorted whole blood yielded the blood RNA, and germline DNA was also extracted.

The chain is built from TRBV29-1 and TRBJ2-3; D possibly corresponds to TRBD1 (5 bases). The sequence derives from a man aged 35 to 55 with primary liver carcinoma and hepatitis B virus infection. The specimen was peripheral blood. This CDR3 reads CSVDQGTYTQYF. The CDR3 bases are TGCAGCGTTGATCAGGGCACATATACGCAGTATTTT.